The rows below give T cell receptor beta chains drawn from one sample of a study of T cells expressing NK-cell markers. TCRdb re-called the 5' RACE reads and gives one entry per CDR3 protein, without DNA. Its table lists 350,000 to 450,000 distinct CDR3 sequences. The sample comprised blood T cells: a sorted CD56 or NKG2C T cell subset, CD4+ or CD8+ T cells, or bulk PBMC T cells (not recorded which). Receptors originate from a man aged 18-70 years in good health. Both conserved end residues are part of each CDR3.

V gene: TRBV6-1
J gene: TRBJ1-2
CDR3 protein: CASSEGWSYGYTF

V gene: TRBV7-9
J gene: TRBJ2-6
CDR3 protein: CASNRDRNSGANVLTF

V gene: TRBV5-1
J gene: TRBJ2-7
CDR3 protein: CASSLTGQVVEQYF

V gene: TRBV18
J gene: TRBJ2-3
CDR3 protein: CASSPRRTSTDTQYF

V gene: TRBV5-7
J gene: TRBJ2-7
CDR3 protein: CASSLLRGQDYEQYF

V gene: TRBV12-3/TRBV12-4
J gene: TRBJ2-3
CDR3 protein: CASSPGLAGGLLTDTQYF

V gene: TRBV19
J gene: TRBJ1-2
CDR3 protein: CASSITGTVLYGYTF

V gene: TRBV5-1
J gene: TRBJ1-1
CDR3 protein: CASSSGGGFAEAFF

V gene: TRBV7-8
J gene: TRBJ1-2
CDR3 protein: CASSLSPINYGYTF

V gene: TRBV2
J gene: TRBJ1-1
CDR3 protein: CASSDETDTEAFF

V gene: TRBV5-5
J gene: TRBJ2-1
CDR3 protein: CASSPLSQHNEQFF

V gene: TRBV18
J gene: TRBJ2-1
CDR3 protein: CASSPPGVFAYNEQFF

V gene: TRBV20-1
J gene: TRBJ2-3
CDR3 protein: CSARVYGRGADTQYF

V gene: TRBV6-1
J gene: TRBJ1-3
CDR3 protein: CASRKTAGNTIYF

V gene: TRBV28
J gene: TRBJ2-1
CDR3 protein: CASNTGVHEQFF

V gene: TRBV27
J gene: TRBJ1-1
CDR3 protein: CASRTLHPNTEAFF

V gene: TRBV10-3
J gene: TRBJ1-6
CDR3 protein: CAIRETPSSPLHF

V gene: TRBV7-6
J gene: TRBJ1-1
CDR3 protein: CASSTEDRGLTEAFF

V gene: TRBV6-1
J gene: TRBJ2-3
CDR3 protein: CASRETRADTQYF

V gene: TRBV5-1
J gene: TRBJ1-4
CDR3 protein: CASSLQVGGAEEKLFF

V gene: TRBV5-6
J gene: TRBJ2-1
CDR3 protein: CASSFRGSSSYNEQFF

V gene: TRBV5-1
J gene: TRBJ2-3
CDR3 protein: CASSLFGSAQIDTQYF

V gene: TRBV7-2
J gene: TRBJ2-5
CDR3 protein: CASSLVPLQETQYF

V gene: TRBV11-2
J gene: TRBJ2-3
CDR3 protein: CASRRGGAGATDTQYF